This TCR beta chain was found in a study of T cell repertoires in cytomegalovirus infection. Overall study: Public TCR beta signatures provided an indication of both CMV infection and a matching HLA type.

TCRdb analysed the reads with MiXCR anew, one entry per CDR3 protein. The sample carries about 140,000 distinct CDR3 sequences, 5.5% to 8% recorded once. Overall study findings and caveats: CMV-specific TCR beta clonotypes restricted by HLA-C were the ones dominating the ex vivo response.

Per the germline V gene, CDR1 is LNHDA and CDR2 is SQIVND (reference sequence). After removal of 11 bases from V and 1 base from J, the junction contained 5 bases not matched to a gene. The CDR3 covers 13 residues. This clonotype was seen a handful of times. Its antigen is unidentified. The specimen sequenced was PBMCs. The rearrangement joins TRBV19 to TRBJ1-1; TRBD1 aligns across 9 bases. The receptor was derived from a human donor in good health (CMV status not recorded). Some clones in this sample may be carry-over from other donors' samples. The CDR3 sequence is CAATDRGNTEAFF. Written as DNA, the CDR3 is TGTGCCGCGACGGACAGGGGGAACACTGAAGCTTTCTTT.